This TCR beta chain originates from a study of blood T cell repertoires in COVID-19. J lost 0 bases, V lost 8 bases, and 6 bases had no gene match. Germline V gives CDR1 LGHDT, CDR2 YNNKEL (reference sequence). CDR3 length: 16 amino acids. Only in-frame clones appear in the TCRdb table, and some are missing; sequencing was by immunoSEQ multiplex PCR. The sample contains fewer than 250,000 clones, 88% of which appear only once. The sequenced sample was peripheral blood. The sequence was obtained from a human donor in a cohort sampled during active COVID-19. V is TRBV3-1 (or the pseudogene TRBV3-2) and J is TRBJ2-3; TRBD2 aligns across 12 bases. The CDR3 region has the DNA TGTGCCAGCCGCCTAGCGGGAGGGAGTAGCACAGATACGCAGTATTTT. Its translation: CASRLAGGSSTDTQYF.